Detailed here is one T cell receptor (beta chain). In its sample, this clone was seen once. Its cognate antigen has yet to be identified. No base qualities exist here, and no much larger clone lies one base off it. Donors were healthy HIV-negative adults with no recently reported acute infections or vaccinations. Only Caucasian adults living in Nashville, Tennessee, USA were represented among the donors. CD4+ T cells were enriched through magnetic negative selection, after which naive cells were positively selected on CD45RA and the remaining negative fraction served as the memory subset. After blood collection by leukapheresis, PBMCs were isolated using Ficoll-Histopaque density gradient centrifugation and then cryopreserved in the vapor phase of liquid nitrogen. Analytical flow cytometry was used to check the purity and quantity of every magnetically sorted T cell population. From each sorted fraction, genomic DNA was isolated and quantified by UV absorbance on a Nanodrop 2000c.

Using the deep immunoSEQ assay, multiplex PCR amplified TCR CDR3 regions from genomic DNA. Genomic DNA extracted from each cell subset was distributed evenly over all wells of several immunoSEQ 96-well plates, and each plate served as one replicate. Each replicate PCR for sorted subsets received 150 to 250 ng genomic DNA, equal to roughly 29,000 T cell genomes. Purified libraries were quantified with a Qubit 3.0 fluorometer, sized on a Bioanalyzer 2100, and re-quantified with the KAPA Library Quantification kit. A separate single-read 150-cycle Illumina NextSeq 550 flow cell was used to sequence each immunoSEQ 96-well plate. Concerning the study's data processing: Because only junctional sequences without quality scores were contained in the immunoSEQ output, filtering matching that applied to full-length reads could not be performed. To assign V/J genes and CDR3, sequences were annotated against IMGT germline references using PyIR, a Python wrapper for IgBLAST v1.9. Reads with weak V/J assignments (E-value above 1e-6), missing CDR3, stop codons, out-of-frame junctions, or ambiguous translated residues were removed. V3J clonotypes were defined by identical inferred V gene, J gene, and CDR3 amino acid sequence. Percentage overlap between repertoires was calculated by dividing the number of shared unique clonotypes by the size of the smaller repertoire. Repertoire richness was assessed with RTK rarefaction, the Chao1 estimator, and Recon v2.1 estimates of unobserved clonotypes. For all TCRbeta clonotypes obtained by the gDNA method from several donors, generation probabilities were computed with OLGA. TCRdb stores this immuneACCESS table with in-frame sequences only. Part of the clones is absent; in the studies checked, under half of the shortfall reflects unresolved V genes, and no reason is known for the rest. That table furnishes V, J and clone size, whereas the DNA furnished D and trimming. This sample has 850,000 to 1,100,000 clones in its table, and approximately 75% of those were observed once. The ten top clones hold almost 0.9% of the sample.

The data were obtained in a study of shared clonotypes between healthy human individuals (dated by TCRdb to between 2020 and 2021). For the study in its entirety: A few men and a couple of women, aged 18 to 49 years, made up the cohort. To increase sequencing depth and limit assay-specific biases, different laboratories used diverse techniques to prepare libraries and sequence TCR repertoires. To estimate repertoire size and how much clonotype sharing occurs between individuals, the study deeply sequenced the blood TCR repertoires of several healthy adults. For each donor, three plates each were used for CD4 naive and CD4 memory, two plates were used for CD8 naive, and one plate was used for CD8 memory. Each donor's leukapheresis produced roughly between about 0.9 and 9.5 billion PBMCs.

Points the paper makes about the study in general: Sampling was restricted to blood, and TCR repertoires in tissues likely differ from the TCR repertoires found in blood. The small number of donors limited the genetic and exposure-history diversity represented. Naive subsets generally had larger estimated clonotype richness than memory subsets. Compared with non-shared clonotypes, the clonotypes found in all four sorted-subset donors had higher generation probabilities. Based on pairwise subsampling, the degree of clonotype sharing among donors was expected to be affected by sequencing depth. Even with the large sequencing depth, rarefaction of the sorted-subset datasets indicated that sequencing was incomplete. Sharing across several donors was observed for around 5% of naive CD4, under 4% of naive CD8, 2% to 2.5% of memory CD4, and roughly 0.4% of memory CD8 clonotypes.

The sequenced sample consisted of memory CD4+ T cells from PBMCs. The label giving this sample's cell subset or site can be read as: CD45RA-negative fraction. This TCR derives from a man aged 18 to 30 in good health. Some clones in this sample may be carry-over from other donors' samples.

The CDR3 region: CASSQDREGFYEQYF. The bases read TGTGCCAGCAGCCAAGATCGCGAGGGCTTCTACGAGCAGTACTTC. In this chain, TRBV4-2 is recombined with TRBJ2-7, with TRBD2 as a weak D call on 5 bases. Trimming at the junction amounts to 0 bases on V and 3 bases on J, and the germline ends lie 12 bases apart. Sequences LGHNA (CDR1) and YNFKEQ (CDR2) are obtained from the germline V gene. There are 15 amino acids in the CDR3, from cysteine to phenylalanine inclusive. Just CDR3 DNA is preserved here, 45 bases in frame from base 1.